The 18 T cell receptor beta chains below all came from one sample that was sequenced in a study of blood T cell repertoires in COVID-19. Data came from immunoSEQ multiplex PCR; TCRdb stores just in-frame clones and leaves some out. The repertoire holds about 190,000 clones, with just under 85% as singletons. The sequenced sample was peripheral blood. These receptors originate from a woman in her 70s with active or convalescent COVID-19.

J is TRBJ1-2 and V is TRBV7-2, with D possibly being TRBD1 (5 bases). Trimming pared 0 bases from V and 8 bases from J, leaving 16 bases between. The CDR3 is 15 amino acids. Per the germline V gene, CDR1 is SGHTA and CDR2 is FQGNSA. CDR3 residues: CASSLAWGREGGYTF. As DNA, the CDR3 is TGTGCCAGCAGCTTAGCTTGGGGCAGGGAGGGCGGCTACACCTTC.

For the CDR3, the DNA is TGTGCCTGGAGTGTACTAGCGGGCCGTCTGTCCTACGAGCAGTACTTC. Its translation is CAWSVLAGRLSYEQYF. The rearrangement uses TRBV30 and TRBJ2-7, with 9 bases identical to TRBD2. Germline V lookup: CDR1 GTSNPN, CDR2 SVGIG (reference sequence). V dropped 0 bases and J dropped 1; count of bases not matched to a gene: 7. This CDR3 comprises 16 residues.

This clone was counted only a few times. This chain connects TRBV5-1 to TRBJ1-5, with TRBD1 matching 10 bases. The CDR3 contains 14 residues. CDR1 and CDR2 from the germline V gene are SGHRS and YFSETQ. Losses at the gene ends were 3 bases for V and 6 bases for J; bases not matched to a gene: 3. The CDR3 DNA reads TGCGCCAGCAGCTATGGGACAGGGGCTCAGCCCCAGCATTTT. It specifies CASSYGTGAQPQHF. Complete variable domain (other parts from reference TRBV5-1 and TRBJ1-5): KAGVTQTPRYLIKTRGQQVTLSCSPISGHRSVSWYQQTPGQGLQFLFEYFSETQRNKGNFPGRFSGRQFSNSRSEMNVSTLELGDSALYLCASSYGTGAQPQHFGDGTRLSIL.

This clone occurred a few times. The CDR3 loop is CASSRGGQGLSNTGELFF. CDR3 sequence (DNA): TGTGCCAGCAGCCGGGGCGGGCAGGGACTTTCGAACACCGGGGAGCTGTTTTTT. The V gene is TRBV3-1 (or the pseudogene TRBV3-2), the J gene TRBJ2-2, with a weak D call TRBD2 (6 bases). This CDR3 spans 18 amino acids. V dropped 4 bases and J dropped 0 bases, with 18 bases sitting between them. Germline CDR1 reads LGHDT; CDR2 reads YNNKEL (reference sequence).

The chain has TRBV19 and TRBJ1-5, with unresolved D. There are 17 residues in the CDR3. Germline CDR1 is LNHDA and CDR2 is SQIVND (reference sequence). Trimming took off 1 base at V and 1 base at J, with 14 bases between the two ends. CDR3 sequence (DNA): TGTGCCAGTAGTATAGTTTTGCAGGTTACGAGCAATCAGCCCCAGCATTTT. Translation gives CASSIVLQVTSNQPQHF.

This clone was picked up one time. V and J are TRBV24-1 and TRBJ2-2, with D maybe TRBD2 (6 bases). The V end was cut by 1 base, the J end by 4 bases, with 15 bases between. Germline assignment: CDR1 KGHDR and CDR2 SFDVKD. The CDR3 has 17 residues. In DNA form, the CDR3 reads TGTGCCACCAGTGATTTTGGGGCGGGGATGGGCACCGGGGAGCTGTTTTTT. Amino acids: CATSDFGAGMGTGELFF.

The chain is built from TRBV2 and TRBJ2-3; 12 bases match TRBD1. The CDR3 covers 17 residues. The germline CDR1 and CDR2 sequences are SNHLY and FYNNEI. Germline trimming cut 3 bases from V and 5 bases from J; bases unmatched to any gene: 9. This chain's CDR3 is CASSEGRDRGRVDTQYF. CDR3 nucleotides: TGTGCCAGCAGTGAGGGTCGGGACAGGGGGCGTGTAGATACGCAGTATTTT.

The chain links TRBV10-2 to TRBJ2-7; D may be TRBD1 (5 bases). The CDR3 runs to 12 residues. Germline-derived CDR1 and CDR2 are WSHSY and SAAADI. Trimming stripped 8 bases from V and 3 bases from J, with 11 bases between. The CDR3 protein is CASATGFYEQYF. In DNA, the CDR3 is TGCGCCAGCGCAACAGGTTTCTACGAGCAGTACTTC.

The chain links TRBV5-1 to TRBJ2-2, with 7 bases that match TRBD1. V lost 4 bases and J lost 5; bases outside the gene matches: 23. Looked up from germline, CDR1 is SGHRS and CDR2 is YFSETQ. The CDR3 spans 20 residues. The CDR3 spells CASSPRGDRVLGRETGELFF. As DNA, the CDR3 is TGCGCCAGCAGCCCCCGCGGAGACAGGGTGCTGGGTCGGGAAACCGGGGAGCTGTTTTTT.

The genes are TRBV9 and TRBJ2-2; possible D gene TRBD1, 5 bases. Germline lookup yields CDR1 SGDLS and CDR2 YYNGEE. The CDR3 runs to 16 residues. The germline V and J ends were trimmed by 2 bases and 2 bases, with 13 bases remaining between them. This chain's CDR3 is CASSVSGIGNTGELFF. As DNA, the CDR3 is TGTGCCAGCAGCGTCTCAGGGATCGGAAACACCGGGGAGCTGTTTTTT. Based on the CDR3 plus reference TRBV9 and TRBJ2-2, the full variable domain is DSGVTQTPKHLITATGQRVTLRCSPRSGDLSVYWYQQSLDQGLQFLIQYYNGEERAKGNILERFSAQQFPDLHSELNLSSLELGDSALYFCASSVSGIGNTGELFFGEGSRLTVL.

The chain couples TRBV19 to TRBJ2-7; 7 bases line up with TRBD1. Germline CDR1 is LNHDA and CDR2 is SQIVND (reference sequence). This CDR3 is built from 15 residues. Unmatched junction bases numbered 4, after V lost 1 base and J lost 1 base. CDR3 sequence reads: CASSIGGGESYEQYF. The CDR3 coding sequence is TGTGCCAGTAGTATAGGAGGGGGCGAATCCTACGAGCAGTACTTC.

The chain links TRBV27 to TRBJ1-2; no definite D call. V lost 0 bases, J lost 5 bases, and 10 bases lay in between. The CDR3 length is 14 residues. Germline-derived CDR1 and CDR2 are MNHEY and SMNVEV (reference sequence). CDR3 DNA: TGTGCCAGCAGTTTATCAGGCAGCGTATATGGCTACACCTTC. Its translation: CASSLSGSVYGYTF.

A remark on this clone: Other DNA sequences of this sample code for an identical CDR3. CDR3 sequence reads: CASSLGGSNTGELFF. The CDR3 bases are TGTGCCAGCAGTTTAGGAGGATCGAACACCGGGGAGCTGTTTTTT. V gene TRBV28 combines with J gene TRBJ2-2; tentative D call: TRBD2 (5 bases). The CDR3 runs 15 residues. Germline assignment: CDR1 MDHEN and CDR2 SYDVKM. Trimming shortened V by 2 bases and J by 0 bases, and 7 bases separated the two germline ends.

This chain uses TRBV27 with TRBJ1-5, with D hard to call. CDR1 and CDR2 from the germline V gene are MNHEY and SMNVEV (reference sequence). This CDR3 is 15 amino acids long. V dropped 3 bases and J dropped 1 base, with 10 bases sitting between them. In DNA form, the CDR3 reads TGTGCCAGCAGTTTCGGGTCTGGAAGCAATCAGCCCCAGCATTTT. Translated, it gives CASSFGSGSNQPQHF.

V gene TRBV7-2 combines with J gene TRBJ2-7, with D maybe TRBD2 (6 bases). The V gene's germline CDR1 is SGHTA and CDR2 FQGNSA. This CDR3 spans 14 amino acids. The ends were cut back, 4 bases at V and 0 bases at J, with 10 bases in the middle. The DNA for the CDR3 is TGTGCCAGCAGCTGGGGGGAGGTCTCCTACGAGCAGTACTTC. Residues: CASSWGEVSYEQYF.

The chain recombines TRBV29-1 with TRBJ1-1; TRBD1 matches 8 bases. The V gene's germline CDR1 is SQVTM and CDR2 ANQGSEA. V trimming: 6 bases; J trimming: 5 bases; junction bases outside the gene matches: 8. This CDR3 spans 13 amino acids. CDR3 DNA sequence: TGCAGCGTCTCAAGGGACAGGAAAACTGAAGCTTTCTTT. Its translation is CSVSRDRKTEAFF.

V and J are TRBV19 and TRBJ1-3, with 8 bases lining up with TRBD1. V lost 6 bases to trimming and J lost 4 bases; unmatched junction nucleotides: 11. CDR1 is LNHDA and CDR2 is SQIVND in the germline V gene (reference sequence). The CDR3 sequence is 16 residues long. CDR3 bases: TGTGCCAGTAGGCCACACACGACAGGGGACGGAAACACCATATATTTT. This codes for CASRPHTTGDGNTIYF. Using reference TRBV19 and TRBJ1-3 for the parts outside the CDR3, the full variable domain is DGGITQSPKYLFRKEGQNVTLSCEQNLNHDAMYWYRQDPGQGLRLIYYSQIVNDFQKGDIAEGYSVSREKKESFPLTVTSAQKNPTAFYLCASRPHTTGDGNTIYFGEGSWLTVV.

On this clone: Other DNA sequences within the sample encode an identical CDR3. The chain links TRBV18 to TRBJ2-7; D gene ambiguous. Trimming removed 6 bases at V and 0 bases at J, with 6 bases between. The CDR3 runs 12 residues. Germline assignment: CDR1 KGHSH and CDR2 LQKENI. The CDR3 DNA reads as TGTGCCAGCTCGCCTAGCTCCTACGAGCAGTACTTC. The encoded protein is CASSPSSYEQYF. The full variable domain, rest sourced from reference TRBV18 and TRBJ2-7, is NAGVMQNPRHLVRRRGQEARLRCSPMKGHSHVYWYRQLPEEGLKFMVYLQKENIIDESGMPKERFSAEFPKEGPSILRIQQVVRGDSAAYFCASSPSSYEQYFGPGTRLTVT.